Following are 2 T cell receptor beta chains from one sample sequenced in a study of T-cell reconstitution after alpha-beta-depleted transplantation in children. Molecular barcoding with unique molecular identifiers was used for the TCRbeta library. TCRdb ran MiXCR on the PCR reads and lists one entry per CDR3 protein. The sample lists some 600,000 distinct CDR3 sequences; 10% to 15% were seen once. The sequences come from PBMCs, mostly from graft donor cells, collected 360 days after TCRalphabeta/CD19-depleted stem cell transplant. The source of these receptors is a male patient younger than 18 who had a stem cell transplant for acute myeloid leukemia, so the T cells may come from the graft donor.

There are a few counts of this clonotype. The chain employs TRBV6-2 or TRBV6-3 and TRBJ2-7; D possibly matches TRBD1 or TRBD2 (5 bases each). The CDR3 sequence is 19 residues long. V lost 0 bases, J lost 0 bases, and 21 bases lay in between. CDR1 is MNHEY and CDR2 is SVGEGT in the germline V gene. The chain's CDR3 is CASSYSMDRGVGASYEQYF. The CDR3, as DNA: TGTGCCAGCAGTTACTCGATGGATCGAGGGGTAGGTGCCTCCTACGAGCAGTACTTC.

The table lists this clonotype with many counts. The chain is built from TRBV4-3 and TRBJ2-7; TRBD1 is a possible D gene (6 bases). This CDR3 spans 16 amino acids. Germline loops: CDR1 LGHNA, CDR2 YSLEER. Trimming pared 0 bases from V and 6 bases from J, leaving 18 bases between. The CDR3 coding sequence is TGCGCCAGCAGCCAAGATAAAACCCACAGGGTCGGCGAGCAGTACTTC. This codes for CASSQDKTHRVGEQYF.